Below, 27 T cell receptor beta chains from the same sample are listed, as sequenced in a study of tissue T cells after allogeneic stem cell transplantation. Time point specified: mouse harvest day 7 after allogeneic transplant. The graft held 10^6 splenic CD5+ T cells and 10^7 T-cell-depleted bone marrow cells. Assay used: immunoSEQ multiplex PCR; TCRdb lists only in-frame clones, some missing. The sample contains about 9,300 clones, about 47% of which appear only once. Specimen: gut tissue. The receptor source for this set is a female BALB/c mouse given C57BL/6 T cells with graft-versus-host disease after an allogeneic hematopoietic cell transplant.

On this clone: Gene names refer to mouse genes. The read ends 1 residue before the CDR3 terminus; that terminus is restored from the germline J gene. Other DNA sequences from this sample encode an identical CDR3 as well. V and J are TRBV3 and TRBJ2-3, with 14 bases aligning to TRBD2. V trimming: 5 bases; J trimming: 3 bases; junction bases outside the gene matches: 7. CDR1 is SNHLY, CDR2 FYNGKV, per germline (reference sequence). This CDR3 spans 17 amino acids. This chain's CDR3 is CASSPGLGGRGAETLYF. The sequenced part of the CDR3 DNA is TGTGCCAGCAGCCCGGGACTGGGGGGGCGCGGCGCAGAAACGCTGTAT. Full variable domain (remainder filled in from reference TRBV3 and TRBJ2-3): GPKVLQIPSHQIIDMGQMVTLNCDPVSNHLYFYWYKQILGQQMEFLVNFYNGKVMEKSKLFKDQFSVERPDGSYFTLKIQPTALEDSAVYFCASSPGLGGRGAETLYFGSGTRLTVL.

This clone is medium-sized. Gene names refer to mouse genes. The covered CDR3 bases are TGTGCCAGCTCCAGTCAGTCAAACACAGAAGTCTTC. It specifies CASSSQSNTEVF. The whole CDR3 region reads CASSSQSNTEVFF. The J gene is TRBJ1-1, the V gene TRBV12-2, with D hard to call. The read falls 1 residue short of the CDR3 end, and the missing part is taken from the germline J gene. V was clipped by 4 bases and J by 0 bases, with 8 bases between them. Per germline, CDR1 SGHLS and CDR2 HYDKME. The CDR3 covers 13 residues.

Turning to this clone: The gene names here belong to mouse. The read terminates 1 residue before the CDR3 end, so the remaining end is supplied by the germline J gene. V is TRBV17 and J is TRBJ1-1; 8 nucleotides agree with TRBD1. J gave up 3 bases and V 5 bases, and 2 bases lay outside the gene matches. Germline lookup yields CDR1 MNHDT and CDR2 YYDKIL. The CDR3 runs to 13 residues. The CDR3 bases that were read are TGTGCTAGCAGTTTGGACAGGGACACAGAAGTCTTC. Translating it yields CASSLDRDTEVF. The CDR3, in full, reads CASSLDRDTEVFF.

A remark on this clone: These gene names are mouse names. With the read ending 1 residue before the CDR3 end, the germline J gene is used to fill in that end. This chain joins TRBV12-1 and TRBJ2-2; 8 bases agree with TRBD1. The CDR3 contains 16 residues. The V gene's germline CDR1 is SGHSN and CDR2 HYEKVE. Germline trimming cut 2 bases from V and 4 bases from J; bases unmatched to any gene: 8. CDR3 sequence reads: CASSPAGGRGTGQLYF. CDR3 DNA (partial): TGTGCCAGCTCTCCCGCAGGGGGCAGGGGCACCGGGCAGCTCTAC.

In the case of this clone: Gene names are mouse gene names. The read stops 1 residue short of the end of the CDR3; the missing end is completed from the germline J gene. The chain employs TRBV3 and TRBJ2-2; perhaps D is TRBD1 or TRBD2 (5 bases each). The CDR3 extends over 14 amino acids. Germline V gene sequence: CDR1 SNHLY, CDR2 FYNGKV (reference sequence). The ends were cut back, 1 base at V and 3 bases at J, with 6 bases in the middle. Partial CDR3 DNA: TGTGCCAGCAGCTTAGAGGGGCACACCGGGCAGCTCTAC. This sequence encodes CASSLEGHTGQLY. In full, the CDR3 reads CASSLEGHTGQLYF.

As for this clone: All gene names here are mouse names. The missing CDR3 end, 1 residue past where the read stops, is filled in from the germline J gene. V gene TRBV12-2 combines with J gene TRBJ1-5, with D tentatively TRBD1 (6 bases). The V gene's germline CDR1 is SGHLS and CDR2 HYDKME. V lost 1 base, J lost 0 bases, and 9 bases lay in between. The CDR3 runs to 15 residues. The CDR3 sequence is CASSLTGYNNQAPLF. CDR3 bases read: TGTGCCAGCTCTCTAACAGGGTATAACAACCAGGCTCCGCTT.

This clone appeared a few times. Genes and germline are mouse. The CDR3 goes on 1 residue after the read ends, and that part is filled in from the germline J gene. The chain joins TRBV16 to TRBJ1-5, with 9 positions matching TRBD1. CDR1 and CDR2 from the germline V gene are SGHSA and FRNQAP. The CDR3 spans 15 residues. The junction had 4 bases not matched to a gene; V was cut back by 4 bases and J by 3 bases. Partial CDR3 DNA: TGTGCAAGCAGCTCTCCGGGACAGGGCAACCAGGCTCCGCTT. It encodes CASSSPGQGNQAPL. The full CDR3 is CASSSPGQGNQAPLF.

With regard to this clone: Mouse gene names and germline throughout. The read is 1 residue too short to cover the CDR3 end, so that end is filled in from the germline J gene. This chain links TRBV3 with TRBJ2-5; 9 positions agree with TRBD2. Trimming removed 5 bases from V and 6 bases from J; junction bases left unmatched: 9. This CDR3 comprises 15 residues. Germline V gene sequence: CDR1 SNHLY, CDR2 FYNGKV (reference sequence). The CDR3 here is CASSPDWGRGDTQYF. The sequenced part of the CDR3 DNA is TGTGCCAGCAGCCCAGACTGGGGGAGAGGGGACACCCAGTAC.

By its share, this clone is large. Genes and germline are mouse. The CDR3 end falls 1 residue outside the read, so it is completed with the germline J gene. The gene calls are TRBV4 and TRBJ2-7; 10 bases match TRBD2. Germline V CDR1 and CDR2: LGHDT, YNNKQL (reference sequence). The ends lost 4 bases at V and 4 bases at J; junction bases unmatched: 1. This CDR3 has 13 residues. This CDR3 reads CASSSDWGYEQYF. Partial CDR3 DNA: TGTGCCAGCAGCTCGGACTGGGGGTATGAACAGTAC.

A note on this clone: Mouse gene names and germline throughout. The read falls 1 residue short of the CDR3 end, and the missing part is taken from the germline J gene. The chain uses TRBV15 and TRBJ2-7; TRBD1 agrees at 7 bases. CDR3 length: 15 residues. Germline loops: CDR1 SGHND, CDR2 FRSKSL. The trim removed 5 bases at V and 0 bases at J, leaving 7 bases unmatched. The CDR3 DNA, read in part, is TGTGCCAGCAGTCTTCCCGGGACAGCCTCCTATGAACAGTAC. As protein: CASSLPGTASYEQY. The whole CDR3 sequence reads CASSLPGTASYEQYF.

For this clone: Genes here carry mouse names. Sequencing ends 1 residue short of the CDR3 end; the germline J gene provides the rest. The chain employs TRBV17 and TRBJ2-4; TRBD2 is a possible D gene (6 bases). V gave up 4 bases and J gave up 4 bases, with 9 bases separating them. Germline V gene lookup returns CDR1 MNHDT and CDR2 YYDKIL. CDR3 size: 13 residues. The CDR3 is CASSTGEENTLYF. The part of the CDR3 DNA that was read is TGTGCTAGCAGTACTGGGGAAGAAAACACCTTGTAC.

In regard to this clone: Gene names are the mouse ones. The missing CDR3 end, 1 residue past where the read stops, is filled in from the germline J gene. The rearrangement joins TRBV12-1 to TRBJ2-4; weak D call: TRBD2 (6 bases). CDR1 and CDR2 (germline): SGHSN, HYEKVE. V dropped 0 bases and J dropped 4 bases, with 10 bases sitting between them. CDR3 size: 14 residues. The CDR3 sequence: CASSLDGGKNTLYF. Incomplete CDR3 DNA: TGTGCCAGCTCTCTCGACGGGGGGAAAAACACCTTGTAC.

Of note for this clone: Gene names denote mouse genes. With the read ending 1 residue before the CDR3 end, the germline J gene is used to fill in that end. The genes are TRBV5 and TRBJ2-1, with TRBD2 matching over 13 bases. V was clipped by 4 bases and J by 4 bases; unmatched bases: 7. Germline V gives CDR1 LGHNA, CDR2 YNLKQL (reference sequence). CDR3 size: 17 residues. The covered CDR3 bases are TGTGCCAGCAGCCCCGGACTGGGGGGGCGCGGGTATGCTGAGCAGTTC. Protein: CASSPGLGGRGYAEQF. The entire CDR3 protein reads CASSPGLGGRGYAEQFF.

Notes on this clone: Any gene name here is a mouse gene name. From the germline J gene comes the end of the CDR3, since the read stops 1 residue before it. The rearrangement uses TRBV26 and TRBJ1-1, with TRBD1 as a possible D gene (6 bases). The V end lost 6 bases, the J end lost 3 bases, and 11 bases lay between the germline ends. Germline lookup yields CDR1 KGHPV and CDR2 FQNQEV (reference sequence). The CDR3 runs to 13 residues. The CDR3 region is CASSQGHHTEVFF. The CDR3 DNA, read in part, is TGTGCCAGCAGCCAGGGACATCACACAGAAGTCTTC.

With respect to this clone: Gene names and germline match the mouse. Read coverage stops 1 residue before the CDR3 terminus; the germline J gene supplies the remainder. The gene calls are TRBV26 and TRBJ2-5; 14 bases match TRBD2. Germline CDR1 and CDR2: KGHPV and FQNQEV (reference sequence). Trimming took 6 bases from V and 4 from J; bases not matched to a gene: 6. The CDR3 is 16 amino acids. Incomplete CDR3 DNA: TGTGCCAGCAGGCAGGGACTGGGGGGGCGCAAAGACACCCAGTAC. Translated: CASRQGLGGRKDTQY. The CDR3 reads in full as CASRQGLGGRKDTQYF.

To note about this clone: Gene names and germline match the mouse. Read data end 1 residue before the CDR3 end; the end is taken from the germline J gene. The rearrangement links TRBV13-1 to TRBJ2-4; 8 bases fit TRBD2. Germline lookup yields CDR1 NSHNY and CDR2 SYGAGN. V gave up 0 bases and J gave up 2 bases; unmatched junction bases: 2. CDR3 size: 15 residues. The DNA read from the CDR3 is TGTGCCAGCAGTGATGCGGGGGGGCTTCAAAACACCTTGTAC. Translated: CASSDAGGLQNTLY. The whole CDR3 sequence reads CASSDAGGLQNTLYF.

Comment on this clone: The gene names given are mouse names. The CDR3 DNA, read in part, is TGTGCCAGCAGCTTCGGACAGGGGGTGACCGACTACACC. This gives the protein CASSFGQGVTDYT. The CDR3 in its entirety is CASSFGQGVTDYTF. The V call is TRBV3, the J call TRBJ1-2; 10 bases fit TRBD1. The CDR3 end falls 1 residue outside the read, so it is completed with the germline J gene. This CDR3 contains 14 residues. V was pared by 3 bases and J by 6 bases, with 4 bases of the junction left unmatched. Germline V gene data show CDR1 as SNHLY and CDR2 as FYNGKV (reference sequence).

With regard to this clone: Gene names and germline match the mouse. Coverage ceases 1 residue before the CDR3 finishes, and the germline J gene fills in the end. The chain joins TRBV24 to TRBJ1-6, with 9 bases that match TRBD1. TRBJ1-6 is an ORF; its function is uncertain. V trimming: 1 base; J trimming: 4 bases; junction bases outside the gene matches: 2. The CDR3 runs 16 residues. Germline CDR1 reads KGHTA; CDR2 reads FRNEEI. Incomplete CDR3 DNA: TGTGCCAGCAGTCTGTTGGACAGGGGTTATAATTCGCCCCTCTAC. Protein: CASSLLDRGYNSPLY. The entire CDR3 reads CASSLLDRGYNSPLYF.

Comments on this clone: Genes here carry mouse names. Coverage ceases 1 residue before the CDR3 finishes, and the germline J gene fills in the end. The chain uses TRBV12-2 and TRBJ2-3; TRBD2 agrees at 9 bases. CDR3 size: 16 residues. V was clipped by 0 bases and J by 2 bases; unmatched bases: 5. Germline assignment: CDR1 SGHLS and CDR2 HYDKME. The CDR3 spells CASSLVLGGVAETLYF. The covered CDR3 bases are TGTGCCAGCTCTCTCGTACTGGGGGGAGTTGCAGAAACGCTGTAT.

With regard to this clone: Mouse germline and gene names are used. The read halts 1 residue ahead of the CDR3 end, with the missing end drawn from the germline J gene. The rearrangement uses TRBV23 and TRBJ1-1. The V gene's germline CDR1 is KGHTA and CDR2 FQNQQP. The CDR3 loop spans 13 amino acids. CDR3 amino acids: CSSSHREGTEVFF. Partial CDR3 DNA: TGCTCCAGCAGTCATAGGGAGGGCACAGAAGTCTTC.

On this clone itself: Genes and germline come from the mouse. The read terminates 1 residue before the CDR3 end, so the remaining end is supplied by the germline J gene. The V gene is TRBV1, the J gene TRBJ2-2, with 8 bases matching TRBD2. The junction had 3 bases not matched to a gene; V was cut back by 0 bases and J by 6 bases. Germline V gene lookup returns CDR1 NSQYPW and CDR2 LRSPGD (reference sequence). The length of the CDR3 is 15 residues. The CDR3 region is CTCSADRGGPGQLYF. CDR3 DNA, as far as it was read: TGCACCTGCAGTGCAGATAGGGGGGGGCCCGGGCAGCTCTAC. The full variable domain, in which reference TRBV1 and TRBJ2-2 provide the parts outside the CDR3, is VTLLEQNPRWRLVPRGQAVNLRCILKNSQYPWMSWYQQDLQKQLQWLFTLRSPGDKEVKSLPGADYLATRVTDTELRLQVANMSQGRTLYCTCSADRGGPGQLYFGEGSKLTVL.

The sample holds one count of this clone. Gene names refer to mouse genes. The read falls 1 residue short of the CDR3 end, and the missing part is taken from the germline J gene. The chain links TRBV31 to TRBJ1-3; D is unresolved. The germline gives CDR1 GKSSPN, CDR2 SITVG. The CDR3 runs 13 residues. Trimming took off 1 base at V and 1 base at J, with 5 bases between the two ends. The CDR3 sequence is CAWSRQSGNTLYF. Incomplete CDR3 DNA: TGTGCCTGGAGTCGCCAGTCTGGAAATACGCTCTAT.

About this clone itself: Any gene name here is a mouse gene name. The read ends 1 residue early relative to the CDR3; the germline J gene fills the gap. The chain combines TRBV26 with TRBJ2-5; no clear D. The V gene's germline CDR1 is KGHPV and CDR2 FQNQEV (reference sequence). The ends were cut back, 7 bases at V and 0 bases at J, with 8 bases in the middle. The CDR3 loop spans 13 amino acids. CDR3: CASIQGNQDTQYF. The CDR3 DNA, read in part, is TGTGCCAGCATACAAGGTAACCAAGACACCCAGTAC.

This clone was detected only a few times. Genes here carry mouse names. The CDR3 goes on 1 residue after the read ends, and that part is filled in from the germline J gene. The rearrangement joins TRBV3 to TRBJ2-5, with 7 bases aligning to TRBD2. After removal of 5 bases from V and 2 bases from J, the junction contained 4 bases not matched to a gene. The CDR3 extends over 14 amino acids. Germline V gene lookup returns CDR1 SNHLY and CDR2 FYNGKV (reference sequence). CDR3 DNA (partial): TGTGCCAGCAGCCCAACTGGGGCCCAAGACACCCAGTAC. It encodes CASSPTGAQDTQY. The whole CDR3 sequence reads CASSPTGAQDTQYF.

As for this clone: Gene names are mouse gene names. From the germline J gene comes the end of the CDR3, since the read stops 1 residue before it. The V call is TRBV31, the J call TRBJ2-4; a weak D match, TRBD1 (5 bases). Trimming left V 2 bases short and J 0 bases short, with 9 bases between. The CDR3 runs 14 residues. Looked up from germline, CDR1 is GKSSPN and CDR2 is SITVG. CDR3 DNA, as far as it was read: TGTGCCTGGAGTAACCAGGGTAGTCAAAACACCTTGTAC. Its translation is CAWSNQGSQNTLY. From start to end, the CDR3 is CAWSNQGSQNTLYF.

In this sample, this clone turned up a few times. Genes and germline come from the mouse. The read ends 1 residue before the CDR3 terminus; that terminus is restored from the germline J gene. This chain uses TRBV26 with TRBJ2-7; perhaps TRBD1 as D (6 bases). Trimming pared 4 bases from V and 3 bases from J, leaving 7 bases between. The germline V gene has CDR1 KGHPV and CDR2 FQNQEV (reference sequence). This CDR3 contains 12 residues. The CDR3 is CASSRDIYEQYF. The CDR3 DNA, read in part, is TGTGCCAGCAGTCGGGACATCTATGAACAGTAC.

This clone was counted between two and nine times. Genes and germline are mouse. The read ends 1 residue before the CDR3 terminus; that terminus is restored from the germline J gene. The rearrangement uses TRBV12-1 and TRBJ2-7; 11 bases are shared with TRBD2. Germline V CDR1 and CDR2: SGHSN, HYEKVE. The junction had 4 bases not matched to a gene; V was cut back by 4 bases and J by 3 bases. The CDR3 runs to 14 residues. The CDR3 spells CASSFDWGGYEQYF. The DNA read from the CDR3 is TGTGCCAGCTCCTTCGACTGGGGGGGCTATGAACAGTAC.